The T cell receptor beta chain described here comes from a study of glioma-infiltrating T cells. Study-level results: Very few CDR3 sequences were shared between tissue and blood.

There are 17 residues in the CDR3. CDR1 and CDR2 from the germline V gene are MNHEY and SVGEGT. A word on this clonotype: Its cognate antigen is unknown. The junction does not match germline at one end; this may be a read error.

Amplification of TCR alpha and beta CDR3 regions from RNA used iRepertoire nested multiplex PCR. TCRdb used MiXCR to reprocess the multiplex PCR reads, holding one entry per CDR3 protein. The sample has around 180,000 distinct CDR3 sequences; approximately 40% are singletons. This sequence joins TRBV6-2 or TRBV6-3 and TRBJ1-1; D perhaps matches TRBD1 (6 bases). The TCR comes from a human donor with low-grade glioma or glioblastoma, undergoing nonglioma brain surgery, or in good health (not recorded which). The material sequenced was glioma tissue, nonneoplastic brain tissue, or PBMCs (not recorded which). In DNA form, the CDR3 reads TGTGCCAGCAGTGAGGTGCAGGGGCTCGAGAGGAACACTGGAGCTTTCTTT. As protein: CASSEVQGLERNTGAFF.